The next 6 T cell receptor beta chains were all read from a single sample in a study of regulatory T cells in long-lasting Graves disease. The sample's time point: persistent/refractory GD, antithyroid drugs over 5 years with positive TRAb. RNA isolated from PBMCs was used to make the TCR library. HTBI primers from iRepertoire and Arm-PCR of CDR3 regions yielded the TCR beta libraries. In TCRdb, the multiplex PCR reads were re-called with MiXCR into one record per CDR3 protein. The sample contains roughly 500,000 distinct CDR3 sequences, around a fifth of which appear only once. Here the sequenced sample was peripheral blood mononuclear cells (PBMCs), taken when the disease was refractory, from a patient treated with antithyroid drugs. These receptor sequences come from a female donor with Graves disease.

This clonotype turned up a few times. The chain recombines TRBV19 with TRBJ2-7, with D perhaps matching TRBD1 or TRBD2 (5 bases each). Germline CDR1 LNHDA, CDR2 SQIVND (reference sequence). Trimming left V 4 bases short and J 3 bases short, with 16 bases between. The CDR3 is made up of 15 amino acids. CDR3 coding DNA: TGTGCCAGTAGTAAGCCGGGACCCATTCACTACGAGCAGTACTTC. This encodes CASSKPGPIHYEQYF.

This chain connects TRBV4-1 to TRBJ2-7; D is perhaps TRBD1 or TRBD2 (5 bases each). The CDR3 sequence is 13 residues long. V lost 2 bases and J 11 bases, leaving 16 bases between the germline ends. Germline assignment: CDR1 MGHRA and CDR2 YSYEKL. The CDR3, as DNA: TGCGCCAGCAGCCAAAGCGCGTATGGGGACGAGTACTTC. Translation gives CASSQSAYGDEYF.

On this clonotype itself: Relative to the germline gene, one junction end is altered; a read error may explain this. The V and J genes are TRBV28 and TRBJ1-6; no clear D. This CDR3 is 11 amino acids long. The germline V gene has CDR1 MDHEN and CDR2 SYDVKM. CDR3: CAGSSNSPLHF. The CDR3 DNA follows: TGTGCCGGCAGTTCAAATTCACCCCTCCACTTT.

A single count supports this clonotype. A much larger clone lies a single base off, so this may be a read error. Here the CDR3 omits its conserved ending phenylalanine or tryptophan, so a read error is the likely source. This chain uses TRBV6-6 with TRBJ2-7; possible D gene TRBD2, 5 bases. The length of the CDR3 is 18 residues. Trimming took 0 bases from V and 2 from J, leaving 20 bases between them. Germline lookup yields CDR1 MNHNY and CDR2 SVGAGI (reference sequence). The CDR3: CASSYSSLLSGLPYEQYS. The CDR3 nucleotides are TGTGCCAGCAGTTACTCGTCGTTATTGAGCGGACTGCCCTACGAGCAGTACTCC.

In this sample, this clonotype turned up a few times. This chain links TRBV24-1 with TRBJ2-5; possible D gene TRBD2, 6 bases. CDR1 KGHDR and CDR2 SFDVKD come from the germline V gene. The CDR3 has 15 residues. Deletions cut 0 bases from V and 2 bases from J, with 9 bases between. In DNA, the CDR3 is TGTGCCACCAGTGATTTGGCGGGATCTCAAGAGACCCAGTACTTC. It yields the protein CATSDLAGSQETQYF.

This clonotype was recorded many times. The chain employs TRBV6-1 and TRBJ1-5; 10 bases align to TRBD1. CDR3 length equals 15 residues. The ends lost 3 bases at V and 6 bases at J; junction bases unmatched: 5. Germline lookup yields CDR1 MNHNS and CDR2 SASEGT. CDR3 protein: CASSDRTGGSQPQHF. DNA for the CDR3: TGTGCCAGCAGTGATCGGACAGGGGGTTCTCAGCCCCAGCATTTT.